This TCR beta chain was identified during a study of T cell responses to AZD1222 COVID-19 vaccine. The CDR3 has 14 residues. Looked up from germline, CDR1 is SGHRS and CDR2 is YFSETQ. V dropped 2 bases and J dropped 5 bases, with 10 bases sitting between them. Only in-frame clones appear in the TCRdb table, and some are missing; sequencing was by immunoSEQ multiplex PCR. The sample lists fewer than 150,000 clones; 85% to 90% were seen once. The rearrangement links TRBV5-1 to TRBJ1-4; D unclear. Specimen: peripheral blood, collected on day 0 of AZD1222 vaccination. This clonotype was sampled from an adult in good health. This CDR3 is CASSFRAPNEKLFF. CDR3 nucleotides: TGCGCCAGCAGCTTCCGGGCCCCAAATGAAAAACTGTTTTTT.